The 8 T cell receptor beta chains listed next were all sequenced from one sample in a study of T cell responses to AZD1222 COVID-19 vaccine. The table came from immunoSEQ multiplex PCR; TCRdb's copy has only in-frame clones and leaves some out. In the table there are some 150,000 clones, about 90% of which are singletons. The source was peripheral blood, collected on day 0 of AZD1222 vaccination. Source of these receptors: an adult in good health.

V is TRBV5-5 and J is TRBJ2-1; 9 nucleotides agree with TRBD2. V dropped 0 bases and J dropped 1; count of bases not matched to a gene: 5. Germline V gene data show CDR1 as SGHKS and CDR2 as YYEKEE (reference sequence). This CDR3 contains 17 residues. In DNA form, the CDR3 reads TGTGCCAGCAGCTTGGTTCCTAGCGGGAAATCCTACAATGAGCAGTTCTTC. It codes for CASSLVPSGKSYNEQFF.

This clone has a single count. The chain has TRBV19 and TRBJ2-2; no firm D call. V was shortened by 3 bases and J by 4 bases, with 9 bases between the two germline ends. Germline V lookup: CDR1 LNHDA, CDR2 SQIVND (reference sequence). This CDR3 spans 14 amino acids. This CDR3 is CASSIQVRTGELFF. The DNA of the CDR3 is TGTGCCAGTAGTATCCAGGTTCGCACCGGGGAGCTGTTTTTT.

The CDR3 DNA reads as TGCGCCAGCAGCCAAGATACGTTAGGAACAAATACGCAGTATTTT. Translated, it gives CASSQDTLGTNTQYF. The chain couples TRBV4-3 to TRBJ2-3, with D uncertain. The CDR3 loop spans 15 amino acids. Trimming pared 0 bases from V and 7 bases from J, leaving 14 bases between. Germline values: CDR1 LGHNA, CDR2 YSLEER.

This clone appeared a few times. The CDR3 reads CASSPTGTGGHGYTF. CDR3 sequence (DNA): TGTGCCAGCTCACCAACCGGGACAGGGGGGCATGGCTACACCTTC. The chain couples TRBV18 to TRBJ1-2, with TRBD1 matching 11 bases. CDR3 size: 15 residues. V trimming: 2 bases; J trimming: 6 bases; junction bases outside the gene matches: 5. In germline, CDR1 is KGHSH, CDR2 LQKENI.

This sequence joins TRBV11-2 and TRBJ2-1; D gene ambiguous. The germline gives CDR1 SGHAT, CDR2 FQNNGV. There are 15 residues in the CDR3. V was cut by 1 base and J by 4 bases, with 11 bases left in between. The CDR3 DNA reads TGTGCCAGCAGCTTAGTTCGCAGCCGATACAATGAGCAGTTCTTC. Its translation is CASSLVRSRYNEQFF.

The chain joins TRBV7-2 to TRBJ1-2; TRBD1 matches at 8 bases. The CDR3 extends over 16 amino acids. The germline V gene has CDR1 SGHTA and CDR2 FQGNSA. V trimming: 0 bases; J trimming: 5 bases; junction bases outside the gene matches: 8. CDR3 region: CASSLANAGQVYGYTF. In nucleotides, the CDR3 is TGTGCCAGCAGCTTAGCGAACGCGGGACAGGTTTATGGCTACACCTTC.

The V and J genes are TRBV19 and TRBJ2-3; no definite D call. The CDR3 contains 14 residues. CDR1 and CDR2 from the germline V gene are LNHDA and SQIVND (reference sequence). The V end was cut by 6 bases, the J end by 2 bases, with 12 bases between. The chain's CDR3 is CASRGVANTDTQYF. The CDR3 DNA reads as TGTGCCAGTAGGGGTGTAGCCAACACAGATACGCAGTATTTT.

The V gene is TRBV7-9, the J gene TRBJ2-1; TRBD2 matches 7 bases. J was trimmed by 5 bases and V by 5 bases; bases with no gene match: 6. The CDR3 is 14 amino acids. Looked up from germline, CDR1 is SEHNR and CDR2 is FQNEAQ (reference sequence). DNA for the CDR3: TGTGCCAGCAGCCCCGCGGGGGTAAACAATGAGCAGTTCTTC. As protein: CASSPAGVNNEQFF. The complete variable domain, with remaining parts taken from reference TRBV7-9 and TRBJ2-1, reads DTGVSQNPRHKITKRGQNVTFRCDPISEHNRLYWYRQTLGQGPEFLTYFQNEAQLEKSRLLSDRFSAERPKGSFSTLEIQRTEQGDSAMYLCASSPAGVNNEQFFGPGTRLTVL.